The source of this T cell receptor beta chain is a study of blood T cells in healthy people across ages (dated by TCRdb to the mid-2010s). Background on the whole study: Template switching captured roughly one uniquely barcoded TCR beta cDNA molecule per two T cells in model experiments. Using deep sequencing normalized with unique cDNA molecular identifiers, the study measured how TCR beta repertoire diversity changes with age. The donors were split into four age groups: young (average about 16 years), middle-aged (around 40), aged (62) and long-lived (approximately 80). To avoid experimental bias, donors of different ages were distributed randomly across sequencing lanes. The study analyzed two additional independent replicas of 1 million unique cDNA reads from the same blood draw for two donors, one aged 18 to 29 and one aged 80 or older.

On the study overall, not on this receptor specifically: Because the CMV infection status of the donors was unknown, age-related changes in expanded clonotypes may potentially have been confounded. The long-lived group showed more naive CD4+ T cells, fewer expanded clones and increased TCR diversity than the aged group, suggesting age selection. Estimates of total diversity based on one million sequenced T cells were regarded as lower bounds and as underestimates. Observed TCR beta diversity correlated strongly with the percentage of naive T cells measured by flow cytometry. Conclusive comparison of naive and antigen-experienced compartments was prevented by the profiling of bulk unsorted PBMCs. As age increased, observed TCR beta diversity per million T cells dropped in a roughly linear way, and a significant reduction was already evident by age roughly 40.

Libraries came from 5' RACE. Sequencing relied on an Illumina HiSeq 2500. The second PCR ran for roughly 7 to 12 cycles and used a J-beta primer mix along with a sample-barcoded 5' primer. A template-switch 5' adaptor carrying 12 random nucleotides introduced a unique molecular identifier onto each TCR beta cDNA molecule. Each sample yielded at least 3 million CDR3-containing paired-end reads. The Mint cDNA synthesis kit, primed by a TRBC-specific oligonucleotide, was used to synthesize first-strand cDNA from all RNA. After uracil-DNA glycosylase treatment, a first 18-cycle PCR used universal primers M1SS and BC2_uni_R on all cDNA. Per the authors' processing: For normalization, 1 million high-quality reads, each with a distinct molecular identifier, were randomly selected from each sample. Reads with shared molecular identifiers were discarded instead of being binned into consensus sequences. MiTCR, with a Q25 quality threshold and the strictest error-elimination algorithm, was used for CDR3 identification, clonotype clustering and error correction. A nonparametric unseen species model using Euler transformation provided a lower-bound estimate of total TCR beta diversity. TCRdb trimmed public reads at Q25 via fastp, called clones via MiXCR and kept in-frame beta chains. Rows merge per CDR3 protein into single entries with the most common DNA and genes. TCRdb, not the authors, supplied the V and J calls. This sample is represented by over 950,000 distinct CDR3 sequences; around 54% of them were singletons. Clones ranked in the top ten supply 20% to 25% of the sample.

Notes on this clonotype: Its antigen is currently not known. Base-call qualities are not available, and no considerably larger clone is one nucleotide away.

The 39 donors, aged 6 to 90 years, were systemically healthy Caucasian individuals from Russia. Each donor gave around 9.5 milliliters of peripheral blood, collected into EDTA-treated Vacutainer tubes. Ficoll-Paque density-gradient centrifugation was used to isolate PBMCs, with at least 6.5 million per sample. Trizol reagent was used to extract total RNA from the PBMCs, yielding at least 6 micrograms per sample. For every donor, an aliquot of PBMCs went through flow cytometry to measure the percentages of naive CD45RAhigh/CD27high T cells. The sequencing input was blood. This receptor was identified in a woman aged 55-70 years in good health.

The nucleotides read TGCAGCACTAGCGGAGGGGCCTACAATGAGCAGTTCTTC. The resulting protein is CSTSGGAYNEQFF. This sequence uses TRBV29-1 and TRBJ2-1; TRBD2 lines up with 8 middle nucleotides. The germline V gene provides CDR1 SQVTM and CDR2 ANQGSEA. Clipping removes 8 bases from V and 2 bases from J, with 5 as the unmatched junction base count. Including the terminal cysteine and phenylalanine, the CDR3 comprises 13 residues. This entry keeps only the CDR3 DNA: 39 bases, framed from base 1.